The clone carrying this TCR beta chain was detected only once. TCRdb's table, derived via immunoSEQ multiplex PCR, lists solely in-frame clones and lacks some. The data hold hundreds of thousands of clones, with more than 80% observed a single time. The sample is drawn from a study of blood T cell repertoires in COVID-19. The V end was cut by 1 base, the J end by 7 bases, with 13 bases between. CDR3 length: 14 residues. CDR1 is SGHVS and CDR2 is FNYEAQ in the germline V gene. Grouping used clinical history reported by participants in a survey and questionnaire. Recovered Cohort 3 donors showed two negative PCRs, clearance, or symptom resolution.

The source material was PBMCs or T cells enriched from blood (not recorded which). The clonotype comes from a man aged 30 to 39 who had recovered from COVID-19. The J gene is TRBJ2-5, the V gene TRBV7-6, with D maybe TRBD1 (6 bases). CDR3 residues: CASSLDRDGGTQYF. The CDR3 nucleotides are TGTGCCAGCAGCTTAGACAGGGATGGGGGGACCCAGTACTTC.